This TCR beta chain was captured by sequencing in a study of blood T cell repertoires in COVID-19. V gave up 4 bases and J gave up 4 bases, with 17 bases separating them. The CDR3 runs 16 residues. Per the germline V gene, CDR1 is SGHNT and CDR2 is YYREEE (reference sequence). Methods used by the authors: Reference gene primer amplification in the assay estimated nucleated cell counts. TCRdb keeps only in-frame clones here, not all; method: immunoSEQ multiplex PCR. V, J and clone size derive from that table, while D and trimming were established from the DNA sequence. Here the sample spans about 160,000 clones, about four fifths being singletons.

This chain uses TRBV5-4 with TRBJ2-2; tentatively, D is TRBD1 (5 bases). This clonotype originated in a man aged 60-69 years with active or convalescent COVID-19. Sequencing input: peripheral blood. The CDR3 region has the DNA TGTGCCAGCAGCGGAACAGGTGGTCCTATCACCGGGGAGCTGTTTTTT. Residues: CASSGTGGPITGELFF.